This section outlines one T cell receptor (beta chain) sequence together with its context. Its antigen remains unidentified. The sample belongs to a study of T cells in Graves' hyperthyroidism and ophthalmopathy. Study results and limitations: Most thyroid clonotypes expanded above 0.001 were also detected in blood.

Between the trimmed V and J ends, which lost 7 bases and 3 bases, there was a span of 9 bases. The CDR3 loop spans 12 amino acids. Germline loops: CDR1 LNHDA, CDR2 SQIVND (reference sequence). Clinical symptoms, serum thyroxine, TRAb, thyroid ultrasound and orbital computed tomography informed diagnoses. Source material for PBMCs was more than 7.5 ml fresh peripheral blood. Amplification of TCR beta CDR3 regions used RNA as the template. Initially, a first-round RT-PCR of the TCR CDR3 employed the HTBI primer set. TCRdb called the multiplex PCR reads again in MiXCR, with one record for every CDR3 protein. The table lists about 250,000 distinct CDR3 sequences, around 26% of them singletons, with approximately 35% in the top ten.

Sequences were obtained from blood. The chain links TRBV19 to TRBJ1-1; D ambiguous. This clonotype originated in a woman between 35 and 50 years old with Graves' ophthalmopathy. The DNA for the CDR3 is TGTGCCAGTATATCCGGGTACACTGAAGCTTTCTTT. Translated: CASISGYTEAFF.